A single sample is the source of the 23 T cell receptor beta chains below, sequenced in a study of cytomegalovirus exposure and HLA in healthy donors. Profiled with immunoSEQ multiplex PCR; TCRdb holds only in-frame clones, not every one. The table lists 100,000 to 130,000 clones, approximately 96% of them singletons. Sequenced sample: PBMCs. The source of these receptors is a young woman in good health and CMV-seronegative.

This chain links TRBV5-4 with TRBJ2-7; a weak D match, TRBD2 (5 bases). The V end was cut by 1 base, the J end by 1 base, with 12 bases between. CDR1 and CDR2 (germline): SGHNT, YYREEE (reference sequence). The length of the CDR3 is 15 residues. Here the CDR3 reads CASSLLGASSYEQYF. The DNA for the CDR3 is TGTGCCAGCAGCTTGTTGGGAGCCTCTTCCTACGAGCAGTACTTC.

This chain connects TRBV7-9 to TRBJ2-2, with 7 bases matching TRBD1. The V gene's germline CDR1 is SEHNR and CDR2 FQNEAQ (reference sequence). The length of the CDR3 is 18 residues. Trimming removed 5 bases from V and 6 bases from J; junction bases left unmatched: 18. CDR3 loop: CASSSDLSTGKSPGELFF. The CDR3 region has the DNA TGTGCCAGCAGCAGCGACCTCTCGACAGGGAAGAGTCCCGGGGAGCTGTTTTTT.

V gene TRBV6-5 combines with J gene TRBJ1-5, with D uncertain. The V end was cut by 4 bases, the J end by 0 bases, with 13 bases between. The V gene's germline CDR1 is MNHEY and CDR2 SVGAGI. This CDR3 region has 16 residues. The CDR3 loop is CASSLMATNSNQPQHF. The CDR3 DNA follows: TGTGCCAGCAGTTTGATGGCCACAAATAGCAATCAGCCCCAGCATTTT.

The rearrangement joins TRBV10-1 to TRBJ1-1, with 10 bases lining up with TRBD1. Looked up from germline, CDR1 is WNHNN and CDR2 is SYGVQD (reference sequence). V was pared by 8 bases and J by 6 bases, with 6 bases of the junction left unmatched. The CDR3 extends over 13 amino acids. The CDR3 nucleotides read TGCGCCAGCCTTGGACAGGGGGACCCTGAAGCTTTCTTT. Translation: CASLGQGDPEAFF.

This chain uses TRBV30 with TRBJ2-3; 11 bases fit TRBD1. The CDR3 consists of 15 residues. Per the germline V gene, CDR1 is GTSNPN and CDR2 is SVGIG (reference sequence). The V gene end was trimmed by 3 bases and the J gene end by 7 bases; junction bases not matched to a gene: 9. The CDR3 DNA reads as TGTGCCTGGAGCCGCGGACAGGGGGCGGTGAATACGCAGTATTTT. Residues: CAWSRGQGAVNTQYF.

The V and J genes are TRBV25-1 and TRBJ1-5; perhaps TRBD1 as D (5 bases). The CDR3 length is 16 residues. V was pared by 7 bases and J by 3 bases, with 19 bases between. Germline lookup yields CDR1 MGHDK and CDR2 SYGVNS. The CDR3 sequence is CASIKVQTASNQPQHF. In nucleotides, the CDR3 is TGTGCCAGCATAAAGGTACAGACAGCTTCCAATCAGCCCCAGCATTTT.

The rearrangement uses TRBV11-2 and TRBJ2-5; D gene ambiguous. V lost 9 bases and J lost 5, with 13 bases in between. CDR1 and CDR2 from the germline V gene are SGHAT and FQNNGV. The CDR3 sequence is 12 residues long. The CDR3 sequence is CASSQVLETQYF. CDR3 DNA: TGTGCCAGTTCGCAGGTTTTGGAGACCCAGTACTTC.

V and J are TRBV7-2 and TRBJ1-2, with D uncertain. This CDR3 is built from 14 residues. V lost 0 bases, J lost 2 bases, and 7 bases lay in between. The germline V gene encodes CDR1 SGHTA and CDR2 FQGNSA. The CDR3: CASSLANRNYGYTF. The CDR3 DNA sequence: TGTGCCAGCAGCTTAGCAAACAGAAACTATGGCTACACCTTC.

The V gene is TRBV29-1, the J gene TRBJ1-1; possible D gene TRBD1, 6 bases. V was trimmed by 8 bases and J by 3 bases, leaving 16 bases between them. Germline lookup yields CDR1 SQVTM and CDR2 ANQGSEA. This CDR3 region has 13 residues. CDR3 sequence: CSIGTTGYTEAFF. DNA for the CDR3: TGCAGCATCGGAACTACAGGGTACACTGAAGCTTTCTTT.

This chain links TRBV4-1 with TRBJ1-1; D not certain. The CDR3 is made up of 15 amino acids. The V gene's germline CDR1 is MGHRA and CDR2 YSYEKL. The V gene lost 4 bases and the J gene lost 0 bases, with 12 bases spanning the gap. CDR3 nucleotides: TGCGCCAGCAGCCCCTTCTTGAGCATGAACACTGAAGCTTTCTTT. Residues: CASSPFLSMNTEAFF.

The J gene is TRBJ2-2, the V gene TRBV5-4, with D possibly being TRBD2 (6 bases). The ends were cut back, 4 bases at V and 3 bases at J, with 13 bases in the middle. The CDR3 spans 15 residues. From germline, CDR1 is SGHNT and CDR2 YYREEE (reference sequence). The CDR3 DNA follows: TGTGCCAGCAGCGGAGGGACGGGGGACACCGGGGAGCTGTTTTTT. Its translation is CASSGGTGDTGELFF.

The chain combines TRBV6-5 with TRBJ2-5, with D perhaps matching TRBD2 (7 bases). CDR3 size: 16 residues. Trimming stripped 0 bases from V and 5 bases from J, with 16 bases between. Germline V CDR1 and CDR2: MNHEY, SVGAGI. CDR3 region: CASSYSWGEGGETQYF. The DNA for the CDR3 is TGTGCCAGCAGTTACTCATGGGGTGAGGGGGGGGAGACCCAGTACTTC.

This chain links TRBV10-3 with TRBJ1-4; a possible D gene is TRBD1 (5 bases). The CDR3 is 15 residues long. Germline V gene lookup returns CDR1 ENHRY and CDR2 SYGVKD. V shed 0 bases and J shed 7 bases, with 12 bases lying between them. The CDR3 nucleotides are TGTGCCATCAGTGAGTCGGGGCCCCAGGGTGAAAAACTGTTTTTT. Its translation: CAISESGPQGEKLFF.

This clone has a single count. This chain uses TRBV18 with TRBJ1-1; D is ambiguous. Between the trimmed V and J ends, which lost 2 bases and 11 bases, there was a span of 12 bases. Per the germline V gene, CDR1 is KGHSH and CDR2 is LQKENI. The CDR3 length is 12 residues. The CDR3 coding sequence is TGTGCCAGCTCACCAACGTCTCTATGGGCTTTCTTT. Translated, it gives CASSPTSLWAFF. The full variable domain, with the rest looked up from reference TRBV18 and TRBJ1-1, is NAGVMQNPRHLVRRRGQEARLRCSPMKGHSHVYWYRQLPEEGLKFMVYLQKENIIDESGMPKERFSAEFPKEGPSILRIQQVVRGDSAAYFCASSPTSLWAFFGQGTRLTVV.

The J gene is TRBJ1-3, the V gene TRBV25-1, with D hard to call. There are 12 residues in the CDR3. The ends were cut back, 9 bases at V and 4 bases at J, with 10 bases in the middle. Germline V gene lookup returns CDR1 MGHDK and CDR2 SYGVNS. For the CDR3, the DNA is TGTGCCAGTGGAAGAGGCGGAAACACCATATATTTT. The encoded protein is CASGRGGNTIYF.

CDR3 sequence: CASSNLANQPQHF. CDR3 nucleotides: TGTGCCAGCAGTAATCTAGCAAATCAGCCCCAGCATTTT. The chain joins TRBV6-5 to TRBJ1-5; D remains ambiguous. This CDR3 comprises 13 residues. Germline loops: CDR1 MNHEY, CDR2 SVGAGI. V was cut by 5 bases and J by 4 bases, with 9 bases left in between.

This chain links TRBV30 with TRBJ1-4, with D perhaps matching TRBD1 (6 bases). This CDR3 has 15 amino acids. V lost 4 bases and J 3 bases, leaving 15 bases between the germline ends. The germline CDR1 and CDR2 sequences are GTSNPN and SVGIG (reference sequence). The CDR3 DNA follows: TGTGCCTGGAAACCGGGGGGCACAGCTAATGAAAAACTGTTTTTT. Translating it yields CAWKPGGTANEKLFF.

J is TRBJ1-5 and V is TRBV7-2; D perhaps matches TRBD1 (5 bases). V lost 1 base to trimming and J lost 5 bases, with 15 bases between them. Germline V gene sequence: CDR1 SGHTA, CDR2 FQGNSA. The CDR3 spans 16 residues. The CDR3 DNA reads as TGTGCCAGCAGCTTAGAGGCAGGGTCCGGGTATCAGCCCCAGCATTTT. This codes for CASSLEAGSGYQPQHF.

V gene TRBV5-1 combines with J gene TRBJ2-7, with D unresolved. In germline, CDR1 is SGHRS, CDR2 YFSETQ. The germline V and J ends were trimmed by 1 base and 3 bases, with 8 bases remaining between them. The CDR3 length is 13 residues. The DNA of the CDR3 is TGCGCCAGCAGCTTGAATTCCAACTACGAGCAGTACTTC. Translation: CASSLNSNYEQYF.

The chain uses TRBV5-1 and TRBJ2-7, with TRBD1 as a possible D gene (8 bases). Germline CDR1 reads SGHRS; CDR2 reads YFSETQ. Deletions cut 2 bases from V and 2 bases from J, with 11 bases between. This CDR3 spans 14 amino acids. The CDR3 reads CASSLQGGPYEQYF. CDR3 DNA: TGCGCCAGCAGCTTACAGGGGGGGCCCTACGAGCAGTACTTC.

The chain uses TRBV28 and TRBJ2-7; no reliable D call. V was clipped by 1 base and J by 4 bases, with 11 bases between them. Per the germline V gene, CDR1 is MDHEN and CDR2 is SYDVKM. This CDR3 region has 14 residues. CDR3 sequence: CASSLSGLPYEQYF. CDR3 bases: TGTGCCAGCAGTTTATCGGGTCTCCCGTACGAGCAGTACTTC.

V gene TRBV5-1 combines with J gene TRBJ2-7; TRBD2 matches 7 bases. In germline, CDR1 is SGHRS, CDR2 YFSETQ. Trimming took 0 bases from V and 2 from J; bases not matched to a gene: 2. The CDR3 has 14 amino acids. The CDR3 region is CASSLAAGPYEQYF. Written as DNA, the CDR3 is TGCGCCAGCAGCTTGGCAGCGGGGCCCTACGAGCAGTACTTC. The whole variable domain, filled in from reference TRBV5-1 and TRBJ2-7, reads KAGVTQTPRYLIKTRGQQVTLSCSPISGHRSVSWYQQTPGQGLQFLFEYFSETQRNKGNFPGRFSGRQFSNSRSEMNVSTLELGDSALYLCASSLAAGPYEQYFGPGTRLTVT.

The V gene is TRBV10-2, the J gene TRBJ2-1, with 10 bases identical to TRBD2. Germline V gene lookup returns CDR1 WSHSY and CDR2 SAAADI. The CDR3 extends over 15 amino acids. The trim removed 2 bases at V and 6 bases at J, leaving 4 bases unmatched. CDR3 loop: CASSEGLAGVNEQFF. The CDR3 DNA sequence: TGCGCCAGCAGTGAGGGGCTAGCGGGGGTCAATGAGCAGTTCTTC.